The next 20 T cell receptor beta chains were all read from a single sample in a study of blood T cell repertoires in COVID-19. TCRdb keeps only in-frame clones here, not all; method: immunoSEQ multiplex PCR. This table has about 250,000 clones, 85% to 90% appearing once. Sequencing was carried out using PBMCs or T cells enriched from blood (not recorded which). The receptor set was obtained from a man aged 18 to 30 who had recovered from COVID-19.

The rearrangement links TRBV27 to TRBJ1-1; the D is unclear. Germline V gene data show CDR1 as MNHEY and CDR2 as SMNVEV (reference sequence). The V end lost 5 bases, the J end lost 4 bases, and 17 bases lay between the germline ends. This CDR3 region has 15 residues. The CDR3: CASSPQVSGRTEAFF. DNA of the CDR3: TGTGCCAGCAGTCCTCAGGTCAGCGGGCGCACTGAAGCTTTCTTT.

This chain uses TRBV19 with TRBJ1-1; no clear D gene. V was pared by 1 base and J by 3 bases, with 9 bases between. From germline, CDR1 is LNHDA and CDR2 SQIVND (reference sequence). CDR3 size: 14 residues. CDR3 residues: CASSIAGTYTEAFF. The CDR3 coding sequence is TGTGCCAGTAGTATAGCAGGCACCTACACTGAAGCTTTCTTT.

This clone was recorded a few times. The sample contains more than one DNA sequence encoding this CDR3. The chain uses TRBV28 and TRBJ1-5; D might be TRBD1 (6 bases). Trimming shortened V by 6 bases and J by 2 bases, and 8 bases separated the two germline ends. The CDR3 is 13 amino acids. Germline CDR1 is MDHEN and CDR2 is SYDVKM. CDR3 loop: CASSYRGNQPQHF. Here the CDR3 DNA reads TGTGCCAGCAGCTACAGGGGCAATCAGCCCCAGCATTTT.

V is TRBV4-1 and J is TRBJ2-5; weak D call: TRBD1 (6 bases). Germline lookup yields CDR1 MGHRA and CDR2 YSYEKL. This CDR3 comprises 14 residues. Deletions cut 4 bases from V and 1 base from J, with 10 bases between. The CDR3 nucleotides are TGCGCCAGCAGCCCTGGACAGCTCCAAGAGACCCAGTACTTC. This sequence encodes CASSPGQLQETQYF.

The chain uses TRBV7-8 and TRBJ2-1, with TRBD2 matching over 7 bases. Germline-derived CDR1 and CDR2 are SGHVS and FQNEAQ. V dropped 1 base and J dropped 8; count of bases not matched to a gene: 11. This CDR3 has 16 amino acids. In DNA form, the CDR3 reads TGTGCCAGCAGCTTAGGGCCCGGGGGGATTGCGGATGAGCAGTTCTTC. It translates to CASSLGPGGIADEQFF.

The gene calls are TRBV10-3 and TRBJ2-1; 9 bases match TRBD2. After removal of 8 bases from V and 4 bases from J, the junction contained 9 bases not matched to a gene. The CDR3 is 15 amino acids. CDR1 is ENHRY and CDR2 is SYGVKD in the germline V gene. The chain's CDR3 is CAIQERLAAYNEQFF. CDR3 in DNA: TGTGCCATCCAAGAACGACTAGCGGCTTACAATGAGCAGTTCTTC.

There are a few counts of this clone. The gene calls are TRBV5-1 and TRBJ1-1, with no clear D. The CDR3 has 12 amino acids. CDR1 and CDR2 (germline): SGHRS, YFSETQ. Deletions cut 4 bases from V and 11 bases from J, with 15 bases between. CDR3 protein: CASSEGGSTAFF. The CDR3 DNA reads TGCGCCAGCAGCGAAGGAGGGTCTACCGCTTTCTTT.

V is TRBV3-1 (or the pseudogene TRBV3-2) and J is TRBJ2-1, with a tentative D call TRBD1 (5 bases). V was trimmed by 1 base and J by 0 bases, leaving 16 bases between them. Germline V gene lookup returns CDR1 LGHDT and CDR2 YNNKEL (reference sequence). This CDR3 is 18 amino acids long. CDR3 region: CASSQGTLWTLSYNEQFF. CDR3 nucleotides: TGTGCCAGCAGCCAAGGGACACTATGGACCCTCTCCTACAATGAGCAGTTCTTC.

Worth noting for this clone: The same CDR3 also results from other DNA sequences found in this sample. This chain uses TRBV6-5 with TRBJ2-1; TRBD1 matches at 8 bases. Germline V gene data show CDR1 as MNHEY and CDR2 as SVGAGI. The CDR3 spans 15 residues. J gave up 8 bases and V 3 bases, and 9 bases lay outside the gene matches. The DNA for the CDR3 is TGTGCCAGCAGTTATTGGGGGACAGGATTGGATGAGCAGTTCTTC. Its translation: CASSYWGTGLDEQFF.

The CDR3 region is CASSPLAAGITDTQYF. In DNA, the CDR3 is TGTGCCAGCAGTCCCTTAGCGGCGGGAATCACAGATACGCAGTATTTT. The genes are TRBV14 and TRBJ2-3; TRBD2 might be the D (6 bases). V lost 6 bases, J lost 2 bases, and 18 bases lay in between. Per the germline V gene, CDR1 is SGHDN and CDR2 is FVKESK. There are 16 residues in the CDR3.

J is TRBJ2-1 and V is TRBV10-3; TRBD2 aligns across 8 bases. CDR1 ENHRY and CDR2 SYGVKD come from the germline V gene. This CDR3 has 16 amino acids. The V segment lost 2 bases and the J segment 5 bases; nucleotides outside the gene matches: 8. CDR3 protein: CAISEREGRSNNEQFF. The CDR3 coding sequence is TGTGCCATCAGTGAGCGGGAGGGCAGATCGAACAATGAGCAGTTCTTC.

The chain joins TRBV10-1 to TRBJ2-7; TRBD2 aligns across 12 bases. The germline V gene encodes CDR1 WNHNN and CDR2 SYGVQD (reference sequence). V gave up 1 base and J gave up 4 bases; unmatched junction bases: 2. CDR3 size: 15 residues. Here the CDR3 reads CASSEWTSGNYEQYF. CDR3 DNA: TGCGCCAGCAGTGAGTGGACTAGCGGGAATTACGAGCAGTACTTC.

Concerning this clone itself: The identical CDR3 is also encoded by other nucleotide sequences in the sample. The chain employs TRBV20-1 and TRBJ2-7; D is unclear. Germline CDR1 reads DFQATT; CDR2 reads SNEGSKA (reference sequence). The CDR3 length is 11 residues. V shed 6 bases and J shed 2 bases, with 8 bases lying between them. Here the CDR3 reads CSAGTTYEQYF. CDR3 nucleotides: TGCAGTGCGGGCACCACCTACGAGCAGTACTTC.

The V and J genes are TRBV7-8 and TRBJ2-1; D perhaps matches TRBD1 (6 bases). Between the trimmed V and J ends, which lost 4 bases and 5 bases, there was a span of 9 bases. This CDR3 region has 13 residues. Germline CDR1 is SGHVS and CDR2 is FQNEAQ. The CDR3 nucleotides are TGTGCCAGCAGCTCCGACAGGAACAATGAGCAGTTCTTC. As protein: CASSSDRNNEQFF. Together with reference TRBV7-8 and TRBJ2-1, the CDR3 gives the full variable domain: GAGVSQSPRYKVAKRGQDVALRCDPISGHVSLFWYQQALGQGPEFLTYFQNEAQLDKSGLPSDRFFAERPEGSVSTLKIQRTQQEDSAVYLCASSSDRNNEQFFGPGTRLTVL.

The CDR3: CASSLGSSGYGYTF. The CDR3 DNA is TGTGCCAGCAGTCTTGGGTCCTCGGGCTATGGCTACACCTTC. The chain joins TRBV28 to TRBJ1-2, with unresolved D. Germline-derived CDR1 and CDR2 are MDHEN and SYDVKM. CDR3 length equals 14 residues. V dropped 5 bases and J dropped 4 bases, with 14 bases sitting between them.

The chain uses TRBV7-2 and TRBJ2-3, with D possibly matching TRBD2 (7 bases). The CDR3 length is 15 residues. V was shortened by 1 base and J by 4 bases, with 12 bases between the two germline ends. Germline V gene sequence: CDR1 SGHTA, CDR2 FQGNSA. The CDR3: CASSLVSGGPDTQYF. In DNA, the CDR3 is TGTGCCAGCAGCTTAGTTTCGGGGGGCCCAGATACGCAGTATTTT.

The rearrangement uses TRBV7-8 and TRBJ2-3; D not resolved. The CDR3 contains 13 residues. The ends were cut back, 1 base at V and 4 bases at J, with 6 bases in the middle. Germline CDR1 SGHVS, CDR2 FQNEAQ. The DNA for the CDR3 is TGTGCCAGCAGCTTAGGGCTCCCAGATACGCAGTATTTT. It codes for CASSLGLPDTQYF.

The rearrangement links TRBV7-2 to TRBJ2-3, with 7 bases that match TRBD2. After removal of 2 bases from V and 8 bases from J, the junction contained 7 bases not matched to a gene. From germline, CDR1 is SGHTA and CDR2 FQGNSA. The CDR3 totals 14 residues. CDR3 in amino acids: CASSLTAGVPTQYF. CDR3 bases: TGTGCCAGCAGCTTAACGGCGGGAGTTCCTACGCAGTATTTT.

Notes on this clone: One junction end disagrees with the germline gene, perhaps due to a read error. The chain is built from TRBV7-7 and TRBJ2-2, with 9 nucleotides matching TRBD1. The germline gives CDR1 SSHAT, CDR2 FNYEAQ (reference sequence). This CDR3 has 14 amino acids. CDR3 sequence: CASRQGGNTGELFF. The CDR3 nucleotides read TGTGCTAGCAGACAGGGGGGAAACACCGGGGAGCTGTTTTTT. Supplemented by reference TRBV7-7 and TRBJ2-2, the full variable domain reads GAGVSQSPRYKVTKRGQDVTLRCDPISSHATLYWYQQALGQGPEFLTYFNYEAQPDKSGLPSDRFSAERPEGSISTLTIQRTEQRDSAMYRCASRQGGNTGELFFGEGSRLTVL.

CDR3 sequence (DNA): TGTGCCAGCAGCTTAGTTCCGGGGATTAATGAAAAACTGTTTTTT. It translates to CASSLVPGINEKLFF. This chain joins TRBV7-8 and TRBJ1-4; no reliable D call. Trimming stripped 1 base from V and 4 bases from J, with 10 bases between. In germline, CDR1 is SGHVS, CDR2 FQNEAQ. The CDR3 totals 15 residues.